What follows are 27 T cell receptor beta chains derived from one specimen sequenced in a study of human T cells and chemical hapten exposure. Each CDR3 protein is one row after TCRdb ran MiXCR on the RACE reads. This sample has 45,000 to 60,000 distinct CDR3 sequences, with 9.4% found just once. The time point denotes: pre-sensitization, week 0. Treatment denoted: therapeutic diphenylcyclopropenone sensitization with weekly scalp DPC. This specimen was whole blood, taken in connection with sensitization to the hapten diphenylcyclopropenone (DPC). The receptors were gathered from a woman between 35 and 50 years old with alopecia areata. Some clones in this sample may be carry-over from other donors' samples.

The chain employs TRBV28 and TRBJ2-7; the D is unclear. The CDR3 has 12 residues. Per germline, CDR1 MDHEN and CDR2 SYDVKM. V lost 4 bases to trimming and J lost 9 bases, with 13 bases between them. CDR3 sequence: CASSSPPEWQYF. CDR3 in DNA: TGTGCCAGCAGTTCACCTCCGGAGTGGCAGTACTTC.

V gene TRBV29-1 combines with J gene TRBJ1-5; no reliable D call. Looked up from germline, CDR1 is SQVTM and CDR2 is ANQGSEA. The V end lost 7 bases, the J end lost 9 bases, and 19 bases lay between the germline ends. The CDR3 is 13 amino acids. CDR3: CSAISGDLGPQHF. Written as DNA, the CDR3 is TGCAGCGCTATTAGTGGAGACTTAGGGCCCCAGCATTTT.

This clonotype has a single count. The CDR3 bases are TGTGCCAACAGCCGACAGGTAACGACTAGCACAGATACGCAGTATTTT. Translating it yields CANSRQVTTSTDTQYF. The chain recombines TRBV6-5 with TRBJ2-3, with TRBD1 as a possible D gene (6 bases). Germline V gives CDR1 MNHEY, CDR2 SVGAGI. The CDR3 covers 16 residues. The V gene lost 10 bases and the J gene lost 0 bases, with 20 bases spanning the gap.

The gene calls are TRBV2 and TRBJ1-5, with TRBD1 identical over 9 bases. The CDR3 is 19 residues long. Germline CDR1 reads SNHLY; CDR2 reads FYNNEI. Germline trimming cut 6 bases from V and 0 bases from J; bases unmatched to any gene: 15. The CDR3 reads CASRPGRDRVAISNQPQHF. The CDR3 DNA reads TGTGCCAGCAGACCCGGCCGGGACAGGGTGGCGATTAGCAATCAGCCCCAGCATTTT.

This clonotype was counted many times. The chain combines TRBV3-1 with TRBJ1-5; D ambiguous. The CDR3 length is 15 residues. With 0 bases removed from V and 0 bases from J, the gap between germline ends came to 6 bases. Looked up from germline, CDR1 is LGHDT and CDR2 is YNNKEL (reference sequence). CDR3 nucleotide sequence: TGTGCCAGCAGCCAAGACCACACTAGCAATCAGCCCCAGCATTTT. Protein sequence: CASSQDHTSNQPQHF.

This clonotype was seen many times. The chain uses TRBV12-3 or TRBV12-4 and TRBJ2-5; D is possibly TRBD1 (5 bases). The CDR3 totals 15 residues. The ends were cut back, 3 bases at V and 1 base at J, with 12 bases in the middle. The CDR3 sequence: CASSFRARTQETQYF. CDR3 nucleotide sequence: TGTGCCAGCAGTTTCAGGGCCAGGACCCAAGAGACCCAGTACTTC.

This clonotype was counted at least ten times. The J gene is TRBJ2-3, the V gene TRBV7-9; 10 bases fit TRBD2. Germline trimming cut 5 bases from V and 3 bases from J; bases unmatched to any gene: 8. This CDR3 has 16 amino acids. Germline V lookup: CDR1 SEHNR, CDR2 FQNEAQ (reference sequence). The CDR3: CASSKIAGGPTDTQYF. In DNA, the CDR3 is TGTGCCAGCAGCAAAATAGCGGGGGGCCCGACAGATACGCAGTATTTT. Supplemented by reference TRBV7-9 and TRBJ2-3, the full variable domain reads DTGVSQNPRHKITKRGQNVTFRCDPISEHNRLYWYRQTLGQGPEFLTYFQNEAQLEKSRLLSDRFSAERPKGSFSTLEIQRTEQGDSAMYLCASSKIAGGPTDTQYFGPGTRLTVL.

In this sample, this clonotype turned up a few times. The V and J genes are TRBV21-1 and TRBJ2-3; the table's D call, TRBD1, has no DNA check behind it. TRBV21-1 has pseudogene status. This CDR3 has 15 amino acids. The CDR3 loop is CASSKDPGAGDTQYF. In DNA form, the CDR3 reads TGTGCCAGCAGCAAAGATCCGGGGGCCGGAGATACGCAGTATTTT.

This clonotype was recorded many times. The V call is TRBV29-1, the J call TRBJ2-2; a weak D match, TRBD2 (5 bases). The germline V gene encodes CDR1 SQVTM and CDR2 ANQGSEA. The CDR3 has 14 amino acids. V was cut by 3 bases and J by 0 bases, with 8 bases left in between. CDR3 DNA: TGCAGCGTTGATGAGGGCACGAACACCGGGGAGCTGTTTTTT. It encodes CSVDEGTNTGELFF.

Many counts were recorded for this clonotype. This chain joins TRBV2 and TRBJ2-7; the D gene is possibly TRBD1 (6 bases). The CDR3 contains 12 residues. Germline V gene data show CDR1 as SNHLY and CDR2 as FYNNEI. V shed 6 bases and J shed 1 base, with 7 bases lying between them. CDR3 DNA: TGTGCCAGCAGAGGACAGTCCTACGAGCAGTACTTC. Translating it yields CASRGQSYEQYF.

The gene calls are TRBV18 and TRBJ2-5; D not resolved. Germline V gives CDR1 KGHSH, CDR2 LQKENI. Trimming left V 2 bases short and J 5 bases short, with 6 bases between. This CDR3 is 12 amino acids long. CDR3 protein: CASSPSVETQYF. The DNA of the CDR3 is TGTGCCAGCTCACCAAGCGTGGAGACCCAGTACTTC.

This clonotype was counted ten times or more. This chain joins TRBV18 and TRBJ2-7; either TRBD1 or TRBD2 may supply D (5 bases each). Germline CDR1 and CDR2: KGHSH and LQKENI. The length of the CDR3 is 13 residues. V gave up 2 bases and J gave up 2 bases, with 7 bases separating them. The CDR3 region has the DNA TGTGCCAGCTCACCAACGGGACCCTACGAGCAGTACTTC. Protein: CASSPTGPYEQYF. The full variable domain, rest sourced from reference TRBV18 and TRBJ2-7, is NAGVMQNPRHLVRRRGQEARLRCSPMKGHSHVYWYRQLPEEGLKFMVYLQKENIIDESGMPKERFSAEFPKEGPSILRIQQVVRGDSAAYFCASSPTGPYEQYFGPGTRLTVT.

Ten or more counts support this clonotype. Written as DNA, the CDR3 is TGTGCCAGTAGTATTCCTAGCGGGGGTCGGGCCTACAATGAGCAGTTCTTC. This codes for CASSIPSGGRAYNEQFF. V usage is TRBV19 and J usage is TRBJ2-1; 10 bases match TRBD2. Germline V gene lookup returns CDR1 LNHDA and CDR2 SQIVND (reference sequence). There are 17 residues in the CDR3. Trimming removed 3 bases from V and 2 bases from J; junction bases left unmatched: 7.

This clonotype came up many times. The chain employs TRBV20-1 and TRBJ2-3; D is possibly TRBD1 or TRBD2 (6 bases each). V lost 0 bases and J 2 bases, leaving 15 bases between the germline ends. CDR1 and CDR2 from the germline V gene are DFQATT and SNEGSKA (reference sequence). CDR3 length equals 16 residues. CDR3 in amino acids: CSARDRPGAYTDTQYF. The CDR3 DNA reads TGCAGTGCTAGAGATCGCCCGGGGGCCTACACAGATACGCAGTATTTT.

This clonotype was detected many times. This chain uses TRBV2 with TRBJ1-1; D is perhaps TRBD1 (5 bases). This CDR3 comprises 14 residues. The V gene's germline CDR1 is SNHLY and CDR2 FYNNEI. The CDR3 nucleotides read TGTGCTACAGCAACGAGGGGCTTTCGCACTGAAGCTTTCTTT. Its translation: CATATRGFRTEAFF.

This clonotype has ten or more counts. The chain joins TRBV28 to TRBJ1-5, with D possibly matching TRBD1 (5 bases). Germline V gene sequence: CDR1 MDHEN, CDR2 SYDVKM. Trimming shortened V by 3 bases and J by 1 base, and 10 bases separated the two germline ends. This CDR3 has 15 residues. The CDR3 bases are TGTGCCAGCAGTTTCCTCCGGGACAGCAATCAGCCCCAGCATTTT. It encodes CASSFLRDSNQPQHF.

J is TRBJ1-5 and V is TRBV7-2, with 9 bases lining up with TRBD1. V gave up 2 bases and J gave up 6 bases; unmatched junction bases: 8. Germline-derived CDR1 and CDR2 are SGHTA and FQGNSA. This CDR3 region has 16 residues. CDR3 protein: CASSLRTGVGSQPQHF. The DNA of the CDR3 is TGTGCCAGCAGCTTAAGGACAGGGGTCGGTAGTCAGCCCCAGCATTTT.

This clonotype has only a few counts. This chain uses TRBV10-3 with TRBJ2-7; a possible D gene is TRBD1 (6 bases). Deletions cut 4 bases from V and 2 bases from J, with 9 bases between. Germline assignment: CDR1 ENHRY and CDR2 SYGVKD. This CDR3 region has 13 residues. The CDR3 sequence: CAISGDRTYEQYF. CDR3 in DNA: TGTGCCATCAGTGGCGACAGGACCTACGAGCAGTACTTC.

This chain uses TRBV6-5 with TRBJ2-3; TRBD1 matches 10 bases. The CDR3 loop spans 14 amino acids. V lost 6 bases, J lost 4 bases, and 4 bases stayed unmatched. CDR1 and CDR2 (germline): MNHEY, SVGAGI. CDR3 loop: CASRRQGASDTQYF. The CDR3, as DNA: TGTGCCAGCAGGAGACAGGGGGCCTCAGATACGCAGTATTTT.

This clonotype was picked up many times. CDR3 sequence (DNA): TGTGCCAGCAGCTCTCCCGGGACAGGGAACACTGAAGCTTTCTTT. Translation: CASSSPGTGNTEAFF. The V call is TRBV7-9, the J call TRBJ1-1; 8 bases are a match to TRBD1. The CDR3 consists of 15 residues. Germline-derived CDR1 and CDR2 are SEHNR and FQNEAQ (reference sequence). V was clipped by 4 bases and J by 1 base; unmatched bases: 5.

The rearrangement joins TRBV5-1 to TRBJ2-4; D unclear. The CDR3 runs 14 residues. Germline values: CDR1 SGHRS, CDR2 YFSETQ. Trimming removed 0 bases at V and 4 bases at J, with 8 bases between. CDR3 bases: TGCGCCAGCAGCTTGGCCGGCAGGAAAAACATTCAGTACTTC. It yields the protein CASSLAGRKNIQYF. The full variable domain, in which reference TRBV5-1 and TRBJ2-4 provide the parts outside the CDR3, is KAGVTQTPRYLIKTRGQQVTLSCSPISGHRSVSWYQQTPGQGLQFLFEYFSETQRNKGNFPGRFSGRQFSNSRSEMNVSTLELGDSALYLCASSLAGRKNIQYFGAGTRLSVL.

The V and J genes are TRBV11-2 and TRBJ2-7; D is unresolved. CDR1 is SGHAT, CDR2 FQNNGV, per germline. The CDR3 has 13 residues. The germline V and J ends were trimmed by 1 base and 3 bases, with 7 bases remaining between them. The CDR3 reads CASSLGLDYEQYF. CDR3 bases: TGTGCCAGCAGCTTAGGACTGGACTACGAGCAGTACTTC.

This clonotype was detected many times. The chain joins TRBV29-1 to TRBJ2-7; 7 bases map to TRBD1. With V trimmed by 6 bases and J by 2 bases, 4 bases remained unmatched. The CDR3 loop spans 12 amino acids. Germline loops: CDR1 SQVTM, CDR2 ANQGSEA. The CDR3 sequence: CSVEGTAYEQYF. As DNA, the CDR3 is TGCAGCGTCGAGGGGACAGCCTACGAGCAGTACTTC.

The sample holds a few counts of this clonotype. The chain is built from TRBV11-2 and TRBJ2-7; D gene unclear. The CDR3 is made up of 14 amino acids. The V end lost 5 bases, the J end lost 2 bases, and 13 bases lay between the germline ends. CDR1 and CDR2 (germline): SGHAT, FQNNGV. The CDR3 region is CASSTQPETYEQYF. The DNA for the CDR3 is TGTGCCAGCAGCACACAGCCGGAGACCTACGAGCAGTACTTC.

This clonotype came up many times. The CDR3, as DNA: TGTGCCATCTCCGAGGGGGTTAAGACAGATACGCAGTATTTT. This encodes CAISEGVKTDTQYF. The chain joins TRBV10-3 to TRBJ2-3; a weak D match, TRBD1 (6 bases). This CDR3 has 14 amino acids. V was cut by 8 bases and J by 3 bases, with 15 bases left in between. CDR1 is ENHRY and CDR2 is SYGVKD in the germline V gene.

This clonotype was found many times. The chain employs TRBV7-6 and TRBJ2-5; D remains ambiguous. The CDR3 runs 13 residues. V lost 1 base to trimming and J lost 1 base, with 4 bases between them. The germline V gene encodes CDR1 SGHVS and CDR2 FNYEAQ. The CDR3 DNA reads as TGTGCCAGCAGCTTAGTAGTCCAAGAGACCCAGTACTTC. This gives the protein CASSLVVQETQYF.

The chain employs TRBV20-1 and TRBJ2-3; 9 bases fit TRBD2. The ends lost 5 bases at V and 2 bases at J; junction bases unmatched: 5. There are 14 residues in the CDR3. Per the germline V gene, CDR1 is DFQATT and CDR2 is SNEGSKA (reference sequence). CDR3: CSALTSGSTDTQYF. The CDR3 region has the DNA TGCAGTGCTTTGACTAGCGGTTCCACAGATACGCAGTATTTT.